This T cell receptor beta chain was sequenced for a study of post-analysis software for immune sequencing data. The wider study: Patients with relapsing-remitting, secondary progressive and progressive-relapsing multiple sclerosis courses were all represented.

Unique molecular identifiers featured in each of the TCR beta cDNA libraries. Input populations of about 0.95 to 10 million T cells gave rise to roughly 0.5 million cDNA molecules. TCRdb recomputed calls from the PCR reads with MiXCR, one row per CDR3 protein. The data contain just over 250,000 distinct CDR3 sequences, 35% to 40% of them singletons. Germline lookup yields CDR1 SQVTM and CDR2 ANQGSEA. V gave up 4 bases and J gave up 8 bases; unmatched junction bases: 8. The CDR3 runs to 13 residues. Findings and caveats of the study: TRBV5-6, TRBV5-1 and TRBV20-1 belonged to a set of about five TRBV segments that were more frequent in patients than controls. The normalized Chao1 diversity of multiple sclerosis patients was significantly lower than that of controls.

This clonotype has more than one count but fewer than ten. Its antigen is currently unknown. This rearrangement joins TRBV29-1 to TRBJ1-2; TRBD1 aligns across 9 bases. The sample taken for sequencing was blood. The TCR was taken from a girl aged 5-17 years with multiple sclerosis. The CDR3 DNA reads as TGCAGCGTTGCTGGGACAGGGTCTAAGGGCTACACCTTC. This codes for CSVAGTGSKGYTF.